Listed below are T cell receptor beta chains from one sample, sequenced in a study of blood T cell repertoires in COVID-19. TCRdb's table, derived via immunoSEQ multiplex PCR, lists solely in-frame clones and lacks some. Among about 130,000 clones listed, roughly 80% were seen once. Sequencing was performed on peripheral blood. The origin of the receptors is a woman in her twenties or thirties who had recovered from COVID-19. Each CDR3 is given without its conserved first and last residue. The order of the fields is J gene, clone size, V gene, CDR3 protein. Only part of the rows carry a size: once, few, many, or a class if the clone is expanded.

j_gene: TRBJ2-7; abundance: once; v_gene: TRBV7-9; CDR3aa: ASSSTSGAYEQY
j_gene: TRBJ2-7; abundance: NA; v_gene: TRBV5-6; CDR3aa: ASSLGGTGVYEQY
j_gene: TRBJ1-3; abundance: NA; v_gene: TRBV19; CDR3aa: ASSIVRGIDSGNTIY
j_gene: TRBJ2-2; abundance: NA; v_gene: TRBV2; CDR3aa: ASTGTGIDRSTGELF
j_gene: TRBJ2-5; abundance: NA; v_gene: TRBV2; CDR3aa: ASRDNQETQY
j_gene: TRBJ1-1; abundance: NA; v_gene: TRBV19; CDR3aa: ASSVDRGGNTEAF
j_gene: TRBJ1-4; abundance: NA; v_gene: TRBV7-6; CDR3aa: ASSLAQGQGGEKLF
j_gene: TRBJ2-3; abundance: NA; v_gene: TRBV7-8; CDR3aa: ASSSEGVTDTQY
j_gene: TRBJ1-4; abundance: NA; v_gene: TRBV7-8; CDR3aa: ASSSRTGGLANEKLF
j_gene: TRBJ1-3; abundance: NA; v_gene: TRBV29-1; CDR3aa: SAKTGAGNTIY
j_gene: TRBJ1-3; abundance: NA; v_gene: TRBV2; CDR3aa: ASRAPGQGAGNTIY
j_gene: TRBJ2-1; abundance: NA; v_gene: TRBV9; CDR3aa: ASSVVAGQGGEQF